This T cell receptor beta chain was identified during a study of blood T cell repertoires in COVID-19. Study-wide context: The cDNA or gDNA used as material had been derived from T cells, B-cell-depleted T cells, or PBMCs.

Data came from immunoSEQ multiplex PCR; TCRdb stores just in-frame clones and leaves some out. The sample records about 89,000 clones, roughly 74% being singletons. This clone has only one observation. The germline V gene encodes CDR1 SGHKS and CDR2 YYEKEE (reference sequence). Trimming shortened V by 3 bases and J by 3 bases, and 12 bases separated the two germline ends. The CDR3 covers 14 residues. The sequenced sample was peripheral blood. The chain has TRBV5-5 and TRBJ1-2; D call uncertain. This sequence was found in a man between 65 and 79 years old with COVID-19, enrolled during active disease. CDR3 bases: TGTGCCAGCAGCTCAACAGAAATAGACTATGGCTACACCTTC. Its protein is CASSSTEIDYGYTF. Supplemented by reference TRBV5-5 and TRBJ1-2, the full variable domain reads DAGVTQSPTHLIKTRGQQVTLRCSPISGHKSVSWYQQVLGQGPQFIFQYYEKEERGRGNFPDRFSARQFPNYSSELNVNALLLGDSALYLCASSSTEIDYGYTFGSGTRLTVV.